These 5 T cell receptor beta chains originate from one sample sequenced in a study of response to subunit inactivated influenza vaccine. TCRdb used MiXCR to reprocess the RT-PCR reads, holding one entry per CDR3 protein. The sample shows some 850,000 distinct CDR3 sequences, about 18% of them seen only once. Sequencing was performed on PBMCs from blood, taken 5 days after vaccination. Every receptor here comes from a man aged 50 or older who received an inactivated influenza vaccine.

This clonotype was counted a few times. CDR3 protein: CASSSYDRNTEAFF. Here the CDR3 DNA reads TGCGCCAGCAGCTCCTACGACAGGAACACTGAAGCTTTCTTT. The chain links TRBV5-1 to TRBJ1-1, with D possibly TRBD1 on 5 matching bases. Germline assignment: CDR1 SGHRS and CDR2 YFSETQ. The CDR3 is made up of 14 amino acids. With 3 bases removed from V and 1 base from J, the gap between germline ends came to 10 bases.

This clonotype has a handful of counts. This chain uses TRBV20-1 with TRBJ1-5, with 8 bases lining up with TRBD1. Per the germline V gene, CDR1 is DFQATT and CDR2 is SNEGSKA (reference sequence). V was pared by 5 bases and J by 4 bases, with 13 bases of the junction left unmatched. The CDR3 is 16 residues long. CDR3 DNA sequence: TGCAGTGCTGAACAGAAGCCGGGACAGGAGAATCAGCCCCAGCATTTT. Translating it yields CSAEQKPGQENQPQHF.

The chain has TRBV11-1 and TRBJ2-3; possibly TRBD2 for D (6 bases). The CDR3 spans 16 residues. Germline values: CDR1 SGHAT, CDR2 FQDESV (reference sequence). Trimming removed 3 bases from V and 1 base from J, with 14 bases in between. CDR3 protein: CASSLIRGRGTDTQYF. The CDR3 DNA is TGTGCCAGCAGCTTGATACGGGGGAGAGGCACAGATACGCAGTATTTT.

This clonotype has more than one count but fewer than ten. The chain is built from TRBV7-2 and TRBJ2-1, with D unclear. The CDR3 has 13 amino acids. CDR1 and CDR2 from the germline V gene are SGHTA and FQGNSA. The ends were cut back, 1 base at V and 8 bases at J, with 9 bases in the middle. As DNA, the CDR3 is TGTGCCAGCAGCTTAGGGGTTCGCGATGAGCAGTTCTTC. Translated, it gives CASSLGVRDEQFF.

The rearrangement uses TRBV2 and TRBJ1-2; TRBD1 matches 11 bases. This CDR3 region has 15 residues. Unmatched junction bases numbered 7, after V lost 2 bases and J lost 8 bases. The germline V gene has CDR1 SNHLY and CDR2 FYNNEI. This CDR3 is CASSERGQGVRGYTF. CDR3 nucleotides: TGTGCCAGCAGTGAACGGGGACAGGGGGTCAGGGGCTACACCTTC.